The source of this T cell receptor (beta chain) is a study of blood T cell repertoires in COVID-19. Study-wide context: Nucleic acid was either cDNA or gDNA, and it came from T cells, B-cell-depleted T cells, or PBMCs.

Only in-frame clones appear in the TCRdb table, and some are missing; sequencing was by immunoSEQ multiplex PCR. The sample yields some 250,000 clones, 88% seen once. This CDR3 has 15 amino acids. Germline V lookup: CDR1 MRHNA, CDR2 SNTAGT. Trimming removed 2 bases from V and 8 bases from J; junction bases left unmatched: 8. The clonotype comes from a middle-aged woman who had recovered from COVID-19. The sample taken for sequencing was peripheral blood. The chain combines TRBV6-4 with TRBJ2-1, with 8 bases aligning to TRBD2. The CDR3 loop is CASSDAGRGVDEQFF. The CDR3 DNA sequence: TGTGCCAGCAGTGACGCCGGGAGGGGGGTGGATGAGCAGTTCTTC.